This TCR beta chain came from a study of naive and memory T cell subsets. This clonotype was detected only a few times. Its antigen is as yet unknown. Study findings and constraints: Especially in CD8 cells, naive repertoires contained a few larger clonotypes, possibly CD45RA-re-expressing memory cells.

Two oligonucleotides, mixed equimolar, formed the beta constant-region primer covering TRBC1 and TRBC2. Nested alpha and beta constant-region primers with the SP2 primer drove four PCR rounds on ligated cDNA. TCRdb re-called the UMI-ligation and nested PCR reads through MiXCR, storing one row per CDR3 protein. Here the sample spans roughly 150,000 distinct CDR3 sequences, roughly 23% being singletons. Sequenced material: naive CD4+ T cells from blood. The TCR was taken from a human donor in good health.

CDR3 nucleotides: TGTGCCAGCAGCCCCGTCGCGGGTGGCGAGCAGTACTTC. It specifies CASSPVAGGEQYF. The V and J genes are TRBV7-3 and TRBJ2-7; weak D call: TRBD2 (5 bases). This CDR3 region has 13 residues. The germline gives CDR1 SGHTA, CDR2 FQGTGA. V was pared by 5 bases and J by 6 bases, with 14 bases between.